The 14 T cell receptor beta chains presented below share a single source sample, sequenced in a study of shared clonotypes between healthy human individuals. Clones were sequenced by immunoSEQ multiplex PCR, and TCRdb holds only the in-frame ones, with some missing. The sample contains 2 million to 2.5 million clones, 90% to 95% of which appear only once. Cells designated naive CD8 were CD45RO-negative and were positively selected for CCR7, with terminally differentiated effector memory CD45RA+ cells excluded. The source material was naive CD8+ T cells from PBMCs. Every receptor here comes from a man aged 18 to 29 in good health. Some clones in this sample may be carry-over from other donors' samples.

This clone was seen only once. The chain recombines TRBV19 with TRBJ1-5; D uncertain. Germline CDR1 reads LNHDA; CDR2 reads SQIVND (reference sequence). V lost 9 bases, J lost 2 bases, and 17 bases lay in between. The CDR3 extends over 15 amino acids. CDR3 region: CASHHRGGRNQPQHF. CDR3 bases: TGTGCCAGCCATCATCGCGGCGGACGCAATCAGCCCCAGCATTTT. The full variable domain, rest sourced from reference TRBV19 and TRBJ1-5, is DGGITQSPKYLFRKEGQNVTLSCEQNLNHDAMYWYRQDPGQGLRLIYYSQIVNDFQKGDIAEGYSVSREKKESFPLTVTSAQKNPTAFYLCASHHRGGRNQPQHFGDGTRLSIL.

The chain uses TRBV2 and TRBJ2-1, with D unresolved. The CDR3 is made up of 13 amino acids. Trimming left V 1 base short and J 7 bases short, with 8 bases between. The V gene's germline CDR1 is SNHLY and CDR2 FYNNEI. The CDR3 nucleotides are TGTGCCAGCAGTGAAGAAGTTAGGAATGAGCAGTTCTTC. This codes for CASSEEVRNEQFF.

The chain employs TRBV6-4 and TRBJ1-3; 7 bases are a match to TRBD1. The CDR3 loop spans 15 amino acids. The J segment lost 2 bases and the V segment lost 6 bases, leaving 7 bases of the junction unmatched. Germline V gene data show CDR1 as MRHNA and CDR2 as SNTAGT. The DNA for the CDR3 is TGTGCCAGCAGCGCTACAGGGGCGGCTGGAAACACCATATATTTT. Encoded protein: CASSATGAAGNTIYF.

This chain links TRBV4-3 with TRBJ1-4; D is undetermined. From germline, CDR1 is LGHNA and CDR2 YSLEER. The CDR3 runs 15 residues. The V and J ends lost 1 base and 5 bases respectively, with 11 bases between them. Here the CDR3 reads CASSQAPDGNEKLFF. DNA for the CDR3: TGCGCCAGCAGCCAAGCCCCGGACGGGAATGAAAAACTGTTTTTT.

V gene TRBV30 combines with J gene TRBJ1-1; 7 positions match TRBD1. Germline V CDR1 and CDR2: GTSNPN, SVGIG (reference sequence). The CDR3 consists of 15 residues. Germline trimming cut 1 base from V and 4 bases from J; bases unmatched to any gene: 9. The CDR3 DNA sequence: TGTGCCTGGAGTGCCCCCGAACAGGGGACCACTGAAGCTTTCTTT. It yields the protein CAWSAPEQGTTEAFF.

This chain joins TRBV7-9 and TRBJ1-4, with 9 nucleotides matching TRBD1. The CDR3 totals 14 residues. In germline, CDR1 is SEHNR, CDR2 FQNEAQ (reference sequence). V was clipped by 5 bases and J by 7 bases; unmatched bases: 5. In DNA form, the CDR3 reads TGTGCCAGCAGCCCGCACAGGGGGCCTGAAAAACTGTTTTTT. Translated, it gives CASSPHRGPEKLFF.

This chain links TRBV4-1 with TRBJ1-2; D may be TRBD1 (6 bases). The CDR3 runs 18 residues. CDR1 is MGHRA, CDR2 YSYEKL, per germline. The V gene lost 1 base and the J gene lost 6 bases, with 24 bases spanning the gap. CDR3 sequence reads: CASSQAGTIKVLGNGYTF. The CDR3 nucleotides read TGCGCCAGCAGCCAAGCCGGGACAATTAAGGTCCTAGGGAATGGCTACACCTTC.

CDR3 sequence: CASSLRLGRGTEAFF. The CDR3 DNA sequence: TGCGCCAGCAGCTTACGATTGGGGCGCGGGACTGAAGCTTTCTTT. The rearrangement links TRBV5-1 to TRBJ1-1; perhaps TRBD1 as D (5 bases). The V end lost 2 bases, the J end lost 5 bases, and 16 bases lay between the germline ends. Per the germline V gene, CDR1 is SGHRS and CDR2 is YFSETQ. The CDR3 runs 15 residues.

CDR3 residues: CASSSPGQGSFYEQYF. CDR3 bases: TGTGCCAGCAGTTCCCCCGGACAGGGGTCCTTCTACGAGCAGTACTTC. The gene calls are TRBV27 and TRBJ2-7, with 9 bases aligning to TRBD1. J gave up 3 bases and V 4 bases, and 10 bases lay outside the gene matches. The CDR3 has 16 residues. Germline V gene sequence: CDR1 MNHEY, CDR2 SMNVEV (reference sequence).

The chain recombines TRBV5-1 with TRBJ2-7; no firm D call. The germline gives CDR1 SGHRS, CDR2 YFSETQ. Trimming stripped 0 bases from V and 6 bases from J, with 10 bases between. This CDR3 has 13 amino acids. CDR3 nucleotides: TGCGCCAGCAGCTTGGGCCGGCACCTCGAGCAGTACTTC. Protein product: CASSLGRHLEQYF.

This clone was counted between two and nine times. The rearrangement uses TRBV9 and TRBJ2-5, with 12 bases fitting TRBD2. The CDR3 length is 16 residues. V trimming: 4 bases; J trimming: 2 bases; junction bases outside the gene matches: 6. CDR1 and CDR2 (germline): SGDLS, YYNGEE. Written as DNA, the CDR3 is TGTGCCAGCAGCCCACCTAGCGGGAGGGGGCAAGAGACCCAGTACTTC. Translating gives CASSPPSGRGQETQYF.

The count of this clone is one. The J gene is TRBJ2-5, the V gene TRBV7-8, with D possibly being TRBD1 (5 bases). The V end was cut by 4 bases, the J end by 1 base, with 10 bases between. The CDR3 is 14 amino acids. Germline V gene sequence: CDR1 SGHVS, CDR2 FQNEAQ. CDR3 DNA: TGTGCCAGCAGCTCGTCACAGGTCCAAGAGACCCAGTACTTC. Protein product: CASSSSQVQETQYF.

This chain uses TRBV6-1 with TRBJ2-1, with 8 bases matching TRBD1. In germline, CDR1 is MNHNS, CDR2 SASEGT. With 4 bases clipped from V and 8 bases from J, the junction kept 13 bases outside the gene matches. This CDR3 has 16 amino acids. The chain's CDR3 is CASSALRDRGADEQFF. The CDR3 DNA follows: TGTGCCAGCAGTGCTCTTCGAGACAGGGGAGCGGATGAGCAGTTCTTC.

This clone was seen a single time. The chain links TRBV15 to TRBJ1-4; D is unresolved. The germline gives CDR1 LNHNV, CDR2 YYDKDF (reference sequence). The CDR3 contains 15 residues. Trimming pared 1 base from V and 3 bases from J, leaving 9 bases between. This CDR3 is CATSRVVSPNEKLFF. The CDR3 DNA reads TGTGCCACCAGCAGAGTGGTGAGTCCTAATGAAAAACTGTTTTTT.